Here is one T cell receptor beta chain with its context. Its cognate antigen is unknown. This record belongs to a study of blood T cell dynamics during melanoma immunotherapy. General observations from the study: At W3, later disease-control patients showed bifurcated PBMC repertoire changes, unlike progressors.

Repertoires were generated with immunoSEQ multiplex PCR, while TCRdb's copy carries only in-frame clones and drops some. The table has around 20,000 clones, roughly nine tenths seen once. Trimming left V 1 base short and J 5 bases short, with 15 bases between. This CDR3 comprises 16 residues. Germline V gene data show CDR1 as SGHNT and CDR2 as YENEEA. As for time point: pre-treatment baseline. This chain links TRBV11-3 with TRBJ2-1, with D maybe TRBD2 (7 bases). The material sequenced was blood, taken from a patient treated with checkpoint blockade. The sequence derives from a human donor with melanoma. For the CDR3, the DNA is TGTGCCAGCAGCTTAGGAGGGGGGGGCCCAAACAATGAGCAGTTCTTC. This encodes CASSLGGGGPNNEQFF.